This entry lists 2 T cell receptor beta chains sequenced from one sample in a study of blood T cell repertoires in COVID-19. Only in-frame clones appear in the TCRdb table, and some are missing; sequencing was by immunoSEQ multiplex PCR. The table records around 220,000 clones, over 80% of them present only once. The sequenced sample was PBMCs or T cells enriched from blood (not recorded which). The source is a woman in her thirties or forties who had recovered from COVID-19.

This clone has only one observation. V usage is TRBV13 and J usage is TRBJ2-1, with a possible D match to TRBD1 (6 bases). The CDR3 length is 12 residues. CDR1 PRHDT and CDR2 FYEKMQ come from the germline V gene (reference sequence). V was shortened by 2 bases and J by 7 bases, with 6 bases between the two germline ends. Written as DNA, the CDR3 is TGTGCCAGCAGCTTACAGGGGAATGAGCAGTTCTTC. Protein product: CASSLQGNEQFF.

J is TRBJ1-5 and V is TRBV12-5, with TRBD1 as a possible D gene (5 bases). The V end was cut by 5 bases, the J end by 11 bases, with 19 bases between. The CDR3 is made up of 14 amino acids. Germline V gene sequence: CDR1 LGHNT, CDR2 FRNRAP. The CDR3 region has the DNA TGTGCTAGTGGTGCAGAACCAGGGAACCAAGCCCAGCATTTT. As protein: CASGAEPGNQAQHF.